Each of the 22 T cell receptor beta chains below was sequenced from the same sample in a study of shared clonotypes between healthy human individuals. Here immunoSEQ multiplex PCR was the method, and the copy in TCRdb shows in-frame clones only, minus some. This sample has about 2.3 million clones, with 80% to 95% found just once. The material sequenced was naive CD4+ T cells from PBMCs. Subset: CD45RA+ positively selected. These receptors were obtained from a man between 18 and 35 years old in good health. Some clones in this sample may be carry-over from other donors' samples.

The chain couples TRBV7-6 to TRBJ2-2; TRBD2 matches 13 bases. J lost 5 bases, V lost 5 bases, and 11 bases had no gene match. In germline, CDR1 is SGHVS, CDR2 FNYEAQ. The CDR3 has 18 residues. For the CDR3, the DNA is TGTGCCAGCAGCGCAACCTGGACTAGCGGGAGTCCAACCGGGGAGCTGTTTTTT. Protein sequence: CASSATWTSGSPTGELFF.

The genes are TRBV5-6 and TRBJ2-1, with 14 bases that match TRBD2. Germline loops: CDR1 SGHDT, CDR2 YYEEEE. The CDR3 runs to 14 residues. Losses at the gene ends were 7 bases for V and 8 bases for J; bases not matched to a gene: 5. The CDR3 protein is CASAGTSGRDEQFF. The CDR3 DNA sequence: TGTGCCAGCGCCGGGACTAGCGGGAGAGATGAGCAGTTCTTC.

This chain connects TRBV7-8 to TRBJ2-1; D unresolved. Trimming left V 5 bases short and J 2 bases short, with 10 bases between. Germline V CDR1 and CDR2: SGHVS, FQNEAQ. The CDR3 spans 14 residues. Here the CDR3 reads CASSPRRAYNEQFF. The DNA for the CDR3 is TGTGCCAGCAGCCCCCGTCGGGCCTACAATGAGCAGTTCTTC.

The chain joins TRBV28 to TRBJ2-1; 7 bases are shared with TRBD2. Trimming at V came to 7 bases and at J to 5 bases, leaving 11 bases not matched to a gene. Germline V gene data show CDR1 as MDHEN and CDR2 as SYDVKM. There are 15 residues in the CDR3. Written as DNA, the CDR3 is TGTGCCAGCACCCCCGGGGGGTCGGGCCACAATGAGCAGTTCTTC. Encoded protein: CASTPGGSGHNEQFF. Variable domain in full (rest from reference TRBV28 and TRBJ2-1): DVKVTQSSRYLVKRTGEKVFLECVQDMDHENMFWYRQDPGLGLRLIYFSYDVKMKEKGDIPEGYSVSREKKERFSLILESASTNQTSMYLCASTPGGSGHNEQFFGPGTRLTVL.

This chain joins TRBV6-1 and TRBJ1-1, with no clear D. V lost 6 bases, J lost 0 bases, and 8 bases lay in between. Germline lookup yields CDR1 MNHNS and CDR2 SASEGT. The CDR3 contains 13 residues. CDR3 in DNA: TGTGCCAGCAGGGCCAGCATGAACACTGAAGCTTTCTTT. As protein: CASRASMNTEAFF.

The chain carries TRBV28 and TRBJ2-5, with 12 bases identical to TRBD1. This CDR3 is built from 15 residues. Germline V gives CDR1 MDHEN, CDR2 SYDVKM. Trimming took 4 bases from V and 5 from J; bases not matched to a gene: 5. The CDR3 sequence: CASSSRDRGRETQYF. CDR3 DNA sequence: TGTGCCAGCAGTTCCCGGGACAGGGGGCGGGAGACCCAGTACTTC.

The V call is TRBV5-1, the J call TRBJ2-7, with 13 bases matching TRBD2. This CDR3 spans 16 amino acids. V shed 7 bases and J 2 bases; nucleotides not matched to a gene: 9. Germline lookup yields CDR1 SGHRS and CDR2 YFSETQ. The CDR3 loop reads CASCDLGLAGAYEQYF. In DNA form, the CDR3 reads TGCGCCAGCTGTGACCTTGGACTAGCGGGAGCCTACGAGCAGTACTTC. The complete variable domain, with remaining parts taken from reference TRBV5-1 and TRBJ2-7, reads KAGVTQTPRYLIKTRGQQVTLSCSPISGHRSVSWYQQTPGQGLQFLFEYFSETQRNKGNFPGRFSGRQFSNSRSEMNVSTLELGDSALYLCASCDLGLAGAYEQYFGPGTRLTVT.

This chain uses TRBV30 with TRBJ1-1; D perhaps matches TRBD1 (5 bases). The CDR3 covers 13 residues. The germline CDR1 and CDR2 sequences are GTSNPN and SVGIG (reference sequence). The V end was cut by 1 base, the J end by 10 bases, with 16 bases between. The CDR3 here is CAWSARSTGGAFF. The CDR3 region has the DNA TGTGCCTGGAGTGCCAGATCTACGGGGGGAGCTTTCTTT.

This rearrangement joins TRBV18 to TRBJ2-7, with a tentative D call TRBD2 (5 bases). V was trimmed by 7 bases and J by 1 base, leaving 20 bases between them. Germline values: CDR1 KGHSH, CDR2 LQKENI. The CDR3 totals 16 residues. The CDR3 DNA follows: TGTGCCAGCTGGGAACGAGGACTTATCGCTTCCTACGAGCAGTACTTC. Translating it yields CASWERGLIASYEQYF.

The chain links TRBV27 to TRBJ2-6, with a weak D call TRBD2 (6 bases). The CDR3 spans 19 residues. CDR1 MNHEY and CDR2 SMNVEV come from the germline V gene (reference sequence). Trimming cost V 2 bases and J 4 bases, with 21 bases left between them. The CDR3 bases are TGTGCCAGCAGTTTACTTGCGAGACCTCGCGGGGCCGGGGCCAACGTCCTGACTTTC. Its protein product is CASSLLARPRGAGANVLTF.

As regards this clone: This sample includes further DNA sequences coding for the same CDR3. This chain connects TRBV5-1 to TRBJ2-7; 10 nucleotides match TRBD2. V was clipped by 4 bases and J by 3 bases; unmatched bases: 7. Germline V lookup: CDR1 SGHRS, CDR2 YFSETQ. CDR3 size: 15 residues. CDR3 DNA sequence: TGCGCCAGCAGCCTTCTAGCGGGAGTCAGCTACGAGCAGTACTTC. Amino acids: CASSLLAGVSYEQYF.

The chain has TRBV9 and TRBJ2-5; 8 bases align to TRBD1. There are 14 residues in the CDR3. Germline-derived CDR1 and CDR2 are SGDLS and YYNGEE. V shed 3 bases and J 4 bases; nucleotides not matched to a gene: 5. The chain's CDR3 is CASSAAGGSETQYF. The DNA for the CDR3 is TGTGCCAGCAGCGCCGCAGGGGGCTCAGAGACCCAGTACTTC.

The V and J genes are TRBV6-1 and TRBJ1-5; TRBD1 is a possible D gene (5 bases). The V and J ends lost 4 bases and 5 bases respectively, with 12 bases between them. The CDR3 is made up of 14 amino acids. The germline V gene has CDR1 MNHNS and CDR2 SASEGT. CDR3 region: CASSVRVGDQPQHF. CDR3 coding DNA: TGTGCCAGCAGTGTCAGGGTGGGGGATCAGCCCCAGCATTTT.

The V and J genes are TRBV27 and TRBJ2-2; D is undetermined. CDR3 length: 11 residues. The germline V gene encodes CDR1 MNHEY and CDR2 SMNVEV (reference sequence). V was trimmed by 6 bases and J by 7 bases, leaving 6 bases between them. The CDR3 protein is CASRRDGELFF. In DNA form, the CDR3 reads TGTGCCAGCAGAAGAGACGGGGAGCTGTTTTTT.

J is TRBJ2-6 and V is TRBV28; maybe TRBD1 (6 bases). The CDR3 contains 17 residues. Trimming left V 4 bases short and J 0 bases short, with 13 bases between. Germline V gives CDR1 MDHEN, CDR2 SYDVKM. The CDR3 coding sequence is TGTGCCAGCAGTTGGAACAGGGAGCCCTCTGGGGCCAACGTCCTGACTTTC. Translating it yields CASSWNREPSGANVLTF. Full variable domain (missing parts from reference TRBV28 and TRBJ2-6): DVKVTQSSRYLVKRTGEKVFLECVQDMDHENMFWYRQDPGLGLRLIYFSYDVKMKEKGDIPEGYSVSREKKERFSLILESASTNQTSMYLCASSWNREPSGANVLTFGAGSRLTVL.

The V gene is TRBV2, the J gene TRBJ1-5, with a weak D call TRBD1 (5 bases). V gave up 8 bases and J gave up 11 bases, with 16 bases separating them. CDR3 length: 12 residues. Germline CDR1 and CDR2: SNHLY and FYNNEI. The CDR3 nucleotides read TGTGCCAGCCGTTCCGGGACCGGGTCCCAGCATTTT. Residues: CASRSGTGSQHF.

The CDR3, as DNA: TGTGCCAGCTGTGCGGGCGCGGCTAATGAAAAACTGTTTTTT. Protein product: CASCAGAANEKLFF. The chain recombines TRBV2 with TRBJ1-4; no firm D call. This CDR3 comprises 14 residues. Germline V gives CDR1 SNHLY, CDR2 FYNNEI. V was cut by 8 bases and J by 3 bases, with 13 bases left in between.

The chain couples TRBV7-8 to TRBJ2-1; no clear D. The V end lost 6 bases, the J end lost 0 bases, and 15 bases lay between the germline ends. The CDR3 has 16 amino acids. Germline assignment: CDR1 SGHVS and CDR2 FQNEAQ. This chain's CDR3 is CASSTWRFGSYNEQFF. Written as DNA, the CDR3 is TGTGCCAGCAGTACCTGGAGATTTGGCTCCTACAATGAGCAGTTCTTC.

This clone was seen just once. The chain carries TRBV28 and TRBJ2-7; D not resolved. CDR1 is MDHEN, CDR2 SYDVKM, per germline. V shed 7 bases and J shed 3 bases, with 13 bases lying between them. The CDR3 is 13 amino acids. This CDR3 reads CASTRTPLYEQYF. DNA of the CDR3: TGTGCCAGCACTAGAACCCCCCTCTACGAGCAGTACTTC.

The chain uses TRBV9 and TRBJ2-7; 7 bases fit TRBD2. Germline assignment: CDR1 SGDLS and CDR2 YYNGEE. The CDR3 length is 16 residues. The J segment lost 5 bases and the V segment lost 0 bases, leaving 11 bases of the junction unmatched. CDR3 nucleotide sequence: TGTGCCAGCAGCGTAGGAGGGAGGGCTTCCTGGGACGAGCAGTACTTC. This translates into CASSVGGRASWDEQYF.

This clone was seen only once. The V call is TRBV9, the J call TRBJ2-5; TRBD1 aligns across 7 bases. The CDR3 runs 13 residues. Germline-derived CDR1 and CDR2 are SGDLS and YYNGEE. The V gene end was trimmed by 3 bases and the J gene end by 5 bases; junction bases not matched to a gene: 4. The CDR3 bases are TGTGCCAGCAGCGGTGGACAGGCGGAGACCCAGTACTTC. Translating it yields CASSGGQAETQYF.

The gene calls are TRBV28 and TRBJ2-5, with 9 nucleotides matching TRBD1. CDR1 is MDHEN and CDR2 is SYDVKM in the germline V gene. Trimming at V came to 7 bases and at J to 1 base, leaving 10 bases not matched to a gene. This CDR3 comprises 16 residues. CDR3 sequence (DNA): TGTGCCAGCACTCCTCCGGGACAGGGCGCCCAAGAGACCCAGTACTTC. It is translated as CASTPPGQGAQETQYF.